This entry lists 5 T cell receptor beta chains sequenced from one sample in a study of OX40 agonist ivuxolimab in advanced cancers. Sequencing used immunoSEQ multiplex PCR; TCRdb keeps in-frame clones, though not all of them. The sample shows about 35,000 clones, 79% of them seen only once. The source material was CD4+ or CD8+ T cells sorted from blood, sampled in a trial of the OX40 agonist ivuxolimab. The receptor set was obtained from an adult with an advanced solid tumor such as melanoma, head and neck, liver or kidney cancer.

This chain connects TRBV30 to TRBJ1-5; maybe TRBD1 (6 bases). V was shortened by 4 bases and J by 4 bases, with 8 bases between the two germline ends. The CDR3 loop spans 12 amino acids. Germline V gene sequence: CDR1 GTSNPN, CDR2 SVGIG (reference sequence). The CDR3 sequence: CAWNQGNQPQHF. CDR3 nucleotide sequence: TGTGCCTGGAACCAGGGGAATCAGCCCCAGCATTTT.

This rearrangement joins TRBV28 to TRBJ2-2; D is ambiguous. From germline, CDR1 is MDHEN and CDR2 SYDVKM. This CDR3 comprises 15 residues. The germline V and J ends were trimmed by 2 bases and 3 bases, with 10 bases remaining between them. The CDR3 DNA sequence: TGTGCCAGCAGTTTAGGCGGATCTTACACCGGGGAGCTGTTTTTT. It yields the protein CASSLGGSYTGELFF.

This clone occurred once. DNA for the CDR3: TGTGCCAGCAGCTTAGATCCAGGACAGGGCGTCCACTTT. Protein sequence: CASSLDPGQGVHF. V gene TRBV11-2 combines with J gene TRBJ1-6; 8 bases align to TRBD1. CDR1 is SGHAT, CDR2 FQNNGV, per germline. Trimming removed 0 bases from V and 17 bases from J; junction bases left unmatched: 6. The CDR3 consists of 13 residues.

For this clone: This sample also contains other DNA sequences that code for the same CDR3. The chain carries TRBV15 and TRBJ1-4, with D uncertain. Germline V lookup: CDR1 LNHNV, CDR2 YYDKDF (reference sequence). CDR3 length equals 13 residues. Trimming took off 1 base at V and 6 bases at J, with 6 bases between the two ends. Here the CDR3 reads CATSRGEDEKLFF. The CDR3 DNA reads TGTGCCACCAGCAGAGGGGAGGATGAAAAACTGTTTTTT.

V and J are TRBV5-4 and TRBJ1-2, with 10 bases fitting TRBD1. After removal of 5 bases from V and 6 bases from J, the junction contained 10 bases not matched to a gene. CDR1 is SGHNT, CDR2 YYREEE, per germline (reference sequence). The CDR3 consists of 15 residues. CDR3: CASRPPGQGINGYTF. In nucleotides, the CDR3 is TGTGCCAGCAGGCCTCCGGGACAGGGGATTAATGGCTACACCTTC.